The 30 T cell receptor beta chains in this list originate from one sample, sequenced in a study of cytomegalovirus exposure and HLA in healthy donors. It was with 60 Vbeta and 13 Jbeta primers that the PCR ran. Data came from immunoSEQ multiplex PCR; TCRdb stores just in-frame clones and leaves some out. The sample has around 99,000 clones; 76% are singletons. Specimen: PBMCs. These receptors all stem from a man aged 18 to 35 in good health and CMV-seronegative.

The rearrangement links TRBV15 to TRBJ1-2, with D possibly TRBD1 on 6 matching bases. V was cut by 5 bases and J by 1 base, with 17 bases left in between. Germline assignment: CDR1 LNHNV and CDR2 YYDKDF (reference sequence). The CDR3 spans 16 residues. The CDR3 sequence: CATSPTRGTNNYGYTF. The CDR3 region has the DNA TGTGCCACCAGCCCCACCAGAGGGACAAATAACTATGGCTACACCTTC. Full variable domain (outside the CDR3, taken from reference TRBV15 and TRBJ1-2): DAMVIQNPRYQVTQFGKPVTLSCSQTLNHNVMYWYQQKSSQAPKLLFHYYDKDFNNEADTPDNFQSRRPNTSFCFLDIRSPGLGDTAMYLCATSPTRGTNNYGYTFGSGTRLTVV.

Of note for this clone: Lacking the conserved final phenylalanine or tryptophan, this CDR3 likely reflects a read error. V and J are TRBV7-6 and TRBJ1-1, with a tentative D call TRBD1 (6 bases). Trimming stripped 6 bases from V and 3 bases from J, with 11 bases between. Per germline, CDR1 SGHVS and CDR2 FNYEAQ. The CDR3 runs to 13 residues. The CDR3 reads CASSLQGDTEAFL. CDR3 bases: TGTGCCAGCAGTCTACAGGGTGACACTGAAGCTTTCCTT.

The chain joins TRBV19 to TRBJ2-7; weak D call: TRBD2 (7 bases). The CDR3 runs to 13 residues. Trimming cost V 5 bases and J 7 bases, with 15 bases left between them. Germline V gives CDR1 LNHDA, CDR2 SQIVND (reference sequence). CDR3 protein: CASSGGGLGEQYF. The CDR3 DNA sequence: TGTGCCAGTAGTGGCGGGGGCTTGGGAGAGCAGTACTTC.

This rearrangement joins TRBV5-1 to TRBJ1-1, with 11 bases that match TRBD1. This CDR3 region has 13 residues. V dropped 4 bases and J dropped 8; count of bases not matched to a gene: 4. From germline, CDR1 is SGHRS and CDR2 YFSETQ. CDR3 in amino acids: CASSRTGGGEAFF. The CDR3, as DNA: TGCGCCAGCAGCAGGACAGGGGGCGGCGAAGCTTTCTTT.

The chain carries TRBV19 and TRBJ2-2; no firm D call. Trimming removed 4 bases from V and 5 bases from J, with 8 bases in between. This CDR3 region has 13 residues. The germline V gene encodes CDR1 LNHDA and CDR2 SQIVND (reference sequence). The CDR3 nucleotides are TGTGCCAGTAGTAGGCTTTCTACCGGGGAGCTGTTTTTT. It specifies CASSRLSTGELFF.

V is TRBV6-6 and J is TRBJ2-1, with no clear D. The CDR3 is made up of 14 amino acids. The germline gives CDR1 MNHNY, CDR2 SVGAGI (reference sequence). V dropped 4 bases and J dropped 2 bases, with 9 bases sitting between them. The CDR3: CASSSRETYNEQFF. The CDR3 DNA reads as TGTGCCAGCAGTTCCCGAGAAACCTACAATGAGCAGTTCTTC.

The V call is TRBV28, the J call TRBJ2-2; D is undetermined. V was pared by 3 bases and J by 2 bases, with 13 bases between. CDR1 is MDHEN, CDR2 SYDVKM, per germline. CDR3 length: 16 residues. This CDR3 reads CASSFYGPGNTGELFF. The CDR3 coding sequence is TGTGCCAGCAGTTTCTATGGCCCAGGAAACACCGGGGAGCTGTTTTTT. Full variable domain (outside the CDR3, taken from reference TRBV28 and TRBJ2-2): DVKVTQSSRYLVKRTGEKVFLECVQDMDHENMFWYRQDPGLGLRLIYFSYDVKMKEKGDIPEGYSVSREKKERFSLILESASTNQTSMYLCASSFYGPGNTGELFFGEGSRLTVL.

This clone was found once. The CDR3 region is CSAGQGGGGEAFF. The CDR3 coding sequence is TGCAGCGCCGGACAGGGTGGGGGGGGTGAAGCTTTCTTT. The chain employs TRBV29-1 and TRBJ1-1, with 8 nucleotides matching TRBD1. The trim removed 7 bases at V and 7 bases at J, leaving 11 bases unmatched. Germline V gene data show CDR1 as SQVTM and CDR2 as ANQGSEA. The CDR3 has 13 amino acids.

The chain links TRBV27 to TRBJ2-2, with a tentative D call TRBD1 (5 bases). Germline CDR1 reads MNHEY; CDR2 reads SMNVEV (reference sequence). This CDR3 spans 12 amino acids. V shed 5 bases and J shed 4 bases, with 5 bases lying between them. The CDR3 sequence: CASSRGTGELFF. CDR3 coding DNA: TGTGCCAGCAGTAGGGGCACCGGGGAGCTGTTTTTT.

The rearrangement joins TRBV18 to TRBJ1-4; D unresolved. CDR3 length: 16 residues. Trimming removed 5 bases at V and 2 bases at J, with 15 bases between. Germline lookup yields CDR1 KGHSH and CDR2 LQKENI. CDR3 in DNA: TGTGCCAGCTCAGAGAACAGATGGAGGACTAATGAAAAACTGTTTTTT. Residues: CASSENRWRTNEKLFF.

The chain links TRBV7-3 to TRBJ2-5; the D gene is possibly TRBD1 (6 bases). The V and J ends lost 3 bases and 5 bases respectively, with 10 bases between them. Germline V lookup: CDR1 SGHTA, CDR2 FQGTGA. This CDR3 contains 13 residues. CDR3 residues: CASSLGAAETQYF. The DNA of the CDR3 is TGTGCCAGCAGCTTGGGGGCTGCGGAGACCCAGTACTTC.

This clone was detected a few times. The CDR3 DNA reads TGCGCCAGCAGCTTGGTCCCCGCGGGACAGGGTGGTTACGAGCAGTACTTC. It yields the protein CASSLVPAGQGGYEQYF. The V and J genes are TRBV5-1 and TRBJ2-7, with 9 bases that match TRBD1. There are 17 residues in the CDR3. V gave up 0 bases and J gave up 4 bases; unmatched junction bases: 11. Per the germline V gene, CDR1 is SGHRS and CDR2 is YFSETQ.

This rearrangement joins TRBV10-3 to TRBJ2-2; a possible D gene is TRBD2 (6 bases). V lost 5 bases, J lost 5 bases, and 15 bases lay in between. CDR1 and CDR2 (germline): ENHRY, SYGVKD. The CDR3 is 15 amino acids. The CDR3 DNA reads TGTGCCATCAGTCCGTCGGGGGTTGGGACCGGGGAGCTGTTTTTT. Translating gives CAISPSGVGTGELFF.

This CDR3 is CASSLGGLMGSENIQYF. The CDR3 DNA reads as TGCGCCAGCAGCTTGGGGGGACTGATGGGTTCTGAAAACATTCAGTACTTC. The V gene is TRBV5-1, the J gene TRBJ2-4; possible D gene TRBD2, 6 bases. This CDR3 is built from 17 residues. Germline-derived CDR1 and CDR2 are SGHRS and YFSETQ. The ends were cut back, 0 bases at V and 5 bases at J, with 18 bases in the middle.

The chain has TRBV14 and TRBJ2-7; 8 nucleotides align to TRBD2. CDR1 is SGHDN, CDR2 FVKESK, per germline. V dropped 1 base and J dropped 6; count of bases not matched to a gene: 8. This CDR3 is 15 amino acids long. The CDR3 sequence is CASSQVPAGGSEQYF. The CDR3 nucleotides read TGTGCCAGCAGCCAAGTACCTGCGGGGGGAAGCGAGCAGTACTTC.

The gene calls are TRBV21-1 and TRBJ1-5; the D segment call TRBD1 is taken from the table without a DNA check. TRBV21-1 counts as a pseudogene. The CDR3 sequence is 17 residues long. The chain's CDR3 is CASSRGLGAHSNQPQHF. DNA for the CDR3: TGTGCCAGCAGCAGGGGGTTGGGGGCCCATAGCAATCAGCCCCAGCATTTT.

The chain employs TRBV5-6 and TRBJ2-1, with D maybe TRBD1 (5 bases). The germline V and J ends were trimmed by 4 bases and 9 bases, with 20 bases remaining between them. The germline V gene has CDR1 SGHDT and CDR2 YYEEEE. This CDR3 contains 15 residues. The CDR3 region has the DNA TGTGCCAGCAGCCCTCAGGATAGACAGTGGGGTGAGCAGTTCTTC. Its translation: CASSPQDRQWGEQFF.

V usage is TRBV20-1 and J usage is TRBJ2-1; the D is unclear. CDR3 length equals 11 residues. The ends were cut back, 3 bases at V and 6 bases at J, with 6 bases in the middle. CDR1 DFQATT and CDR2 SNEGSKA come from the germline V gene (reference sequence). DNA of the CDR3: TGCAGTGCTAGTTTTCGCAATGAGCAGTTCTTC. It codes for CSASFRNEQFF.

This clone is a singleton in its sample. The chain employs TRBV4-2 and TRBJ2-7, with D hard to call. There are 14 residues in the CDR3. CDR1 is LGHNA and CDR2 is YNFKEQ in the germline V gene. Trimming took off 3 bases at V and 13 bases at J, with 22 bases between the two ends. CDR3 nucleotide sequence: TGTGCCAGCAGCCAGAGGTTTGACCACCCCCCGTACTACTTC. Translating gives CASSQRFDHPPYYF.

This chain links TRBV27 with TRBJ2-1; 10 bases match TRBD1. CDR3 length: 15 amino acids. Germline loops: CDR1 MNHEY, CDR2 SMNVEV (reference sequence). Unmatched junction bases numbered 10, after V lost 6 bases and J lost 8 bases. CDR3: CASSLTGGGWDEQFF. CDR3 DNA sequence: TGTGCCAGCAGCCTGACAGGGGGCGGGTGGGATGAGCAGTTCTTC.

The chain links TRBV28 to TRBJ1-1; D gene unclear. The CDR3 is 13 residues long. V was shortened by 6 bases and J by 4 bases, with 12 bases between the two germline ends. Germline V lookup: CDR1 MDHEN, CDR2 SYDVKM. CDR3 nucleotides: TGTGCCAGCAGGCGGAGGGCCACCACTGAAGCTTTCTTT. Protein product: CASRRRATTEAFF.

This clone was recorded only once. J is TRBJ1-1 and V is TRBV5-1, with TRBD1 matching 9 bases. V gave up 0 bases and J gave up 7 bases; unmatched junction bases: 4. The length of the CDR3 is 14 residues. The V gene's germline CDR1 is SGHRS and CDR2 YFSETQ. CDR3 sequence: CASSLGTGAGEAFF. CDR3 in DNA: TGCGCCAGCAGCTTGGGGACAGGGGCGGGTGAAGCTTTCTTT. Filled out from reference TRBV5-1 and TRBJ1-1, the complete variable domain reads KAGVTQTPRYLIKTRGQQVTLSCSPISGHRSVSWYQQTPGQGLQFLFEYFSETQRNKGNFPGRFSGRQFSNSRSEMNVSTLELGDSALYLCASSLGTGAGEAFFGQGTRLTVV.

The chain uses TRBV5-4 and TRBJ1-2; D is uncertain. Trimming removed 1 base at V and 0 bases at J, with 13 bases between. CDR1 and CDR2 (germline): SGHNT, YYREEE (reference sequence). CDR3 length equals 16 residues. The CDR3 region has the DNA TGTGCCAGCAGCTTGAATTCCGGTTTCCCTAACTATGGCTACACCTTC. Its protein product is CASSLNSGFPNYGYTF.

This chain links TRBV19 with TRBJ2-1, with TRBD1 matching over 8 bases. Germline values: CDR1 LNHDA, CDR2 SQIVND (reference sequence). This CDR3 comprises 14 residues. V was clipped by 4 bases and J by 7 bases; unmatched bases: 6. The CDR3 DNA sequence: TGTGCCAGTAGTACGCAGGGGGCGGGTAATGAGCAGTTCTTC. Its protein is CASSTQGAGNEQFF. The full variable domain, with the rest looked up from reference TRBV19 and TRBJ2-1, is DGGITQSPKYLFRKEGQNVTLSCEQNLNHDAMYWYRQDPGQGLRLIYYSQIVNDFQKGDIAEGYSVSREKKESFPLTVTSAQKNPTAFYLCASSTQGAGNEQFFGPGTRLTVL.

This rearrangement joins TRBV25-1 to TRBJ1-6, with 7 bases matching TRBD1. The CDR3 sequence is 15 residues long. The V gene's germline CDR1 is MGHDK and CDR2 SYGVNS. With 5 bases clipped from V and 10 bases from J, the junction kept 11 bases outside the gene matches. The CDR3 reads CASSPPTGDLSPLHF. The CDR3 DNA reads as TGTGCCAGCAGTCCCCCTACAGGGGATTTGTCACCCCTCCACTTT.

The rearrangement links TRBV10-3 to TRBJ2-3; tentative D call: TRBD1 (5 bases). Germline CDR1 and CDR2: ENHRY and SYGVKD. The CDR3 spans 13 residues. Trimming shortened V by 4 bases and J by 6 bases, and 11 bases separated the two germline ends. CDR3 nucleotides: TGTGCCATCAGTGGGGGCGTTTTGGATACGCAGTATTTT. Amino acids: CAISGGVLDTQYF.

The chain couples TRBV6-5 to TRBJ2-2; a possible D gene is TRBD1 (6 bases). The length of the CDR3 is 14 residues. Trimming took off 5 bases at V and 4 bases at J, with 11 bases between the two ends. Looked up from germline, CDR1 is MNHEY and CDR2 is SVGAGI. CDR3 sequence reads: CASSNQGTTGELFF. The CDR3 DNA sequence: TGTGCCAGCAGTAACCAGGGGACCACCGGGGAGCTGTTTTTT.

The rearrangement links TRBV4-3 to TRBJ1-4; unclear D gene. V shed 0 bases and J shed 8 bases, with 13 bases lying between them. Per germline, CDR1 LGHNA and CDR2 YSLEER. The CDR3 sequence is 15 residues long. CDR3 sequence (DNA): TGCGCCAGCAGCCAAGATATACGCCTAGCAGAAAAACTGTTTTTT. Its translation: CASSQDIRLAEKLFF.

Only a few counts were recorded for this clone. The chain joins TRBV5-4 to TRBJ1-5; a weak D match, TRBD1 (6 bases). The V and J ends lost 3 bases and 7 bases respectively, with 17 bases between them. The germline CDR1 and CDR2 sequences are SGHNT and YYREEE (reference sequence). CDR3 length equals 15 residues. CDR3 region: CASSSGPAGAQPQHF. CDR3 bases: TGTGCCAGCAGCTCTGGGCCAGCGGGGGCGCAGCCCCAGCATTTT. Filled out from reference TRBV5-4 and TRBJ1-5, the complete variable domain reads ETGVTQSPTHLIKTRGQQVTLRCSSQSGHNTVSWYQQALGQGPQFIFQYYREEENGRGNFPPRFSGLQFPNYSSELNVNALELDDSALYLCASSSGPAGAQPQHFGDGTRLSIL.

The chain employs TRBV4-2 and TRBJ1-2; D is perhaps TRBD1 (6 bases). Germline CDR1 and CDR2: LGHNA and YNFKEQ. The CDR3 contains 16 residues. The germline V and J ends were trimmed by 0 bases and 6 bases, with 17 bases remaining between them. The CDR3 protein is CASSQEGIQGIDGYTF. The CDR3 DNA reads TGTGCCAGCAGCCAAGAGGGGATCCAGGGGATCGATGGCTACACCTTC.